This T cell receptor beta chain was found in a study of MAIT cells during Salmonella Paratyphi A infection (dated by TCRdb to about 2017). As for the study more broadly: Adult volunteers aged 18 to 60 swallowed one dose of 1-5x10^3 CFU of S. Paratyphi A strain NVGH308. Starting at diagnosis, diagnosed volunteers were given ciprofloxacin 500 mg twice a day for 14 days. Results the study describes overall, beyond this receptor: The availability of volunteer samples limited the sample sizes, but these sizes were considered adequate to detect differences between groups. MAIT TRBV usage was oligoclonal, favouring TRBV20 and TRBV6, and appeared unchanged by infection. More expansion or contraction among the top five MAIT clonotypes was shown in diagnosed volunteers than in healthy controls (around 0.57 versus 0.12), suggesting infection-driven repertoire reshaping. Space occupied by over-represented MAIT clonotypes fell significantly from baseline to mid-infection (roughly 0.18 to 0.092), with no significant post-infection difference.

Spanning cysteine to phenylalanine, the CDR3 consists of 18 amino acids. Left in the record is the CDR3 DNA by itself, 54 bases read in frame from the first base. The V end gives up 0 bases and the J end 6 bases, leaving 9 bases in the junction not matched to a gene. CDR1 MGHDK and CDR2 SYGVNS are derived from the germline V gene. This specimen's time point label, per the study, means: after infection, following antibiotic treatment. Using flow cytometry, MAIT cells, defined as Valpha7.2+ CD161+ T cells, were identified and sorted. Circulating MAIT cell TCRbeta repertoires were profiled longitudinally in more than five volunteers in whom enteric fever developed after controlled oral challenge with live Salmonella Paratyphi A. Every diagnosed volunteer provided MAIT cell samples at pre-infection, mid-infection and post-infection timepoints. Enteric fever was diagnosed as Paratyphi A bacteremia and/or persistent fever above 38 °C lasting more than 12 hours. Infection was diagnosed in challenged volunteers between day 4 and day 7 after challenge. For RNA extraction, between roughly 4,500 and 10,000 MAIT cells from each sample were sorted straight into RNAqueous-Micro lysis buffer. Lymphoprep gradient centrifugation was used to isolate peripheral blood mononuclear cells from blood samples and leukocyte cones. Cells were sorted on either a BD FACSAria Fusion or a BD FACSAria III sorter.

The protocol used for the library was 5' RACE. TCRbeta was amplified in two PCR rounds using Phusion High-Fidelity polymerase, and the primers carried sample-specific barcodes. TCRbeta libraries were generated by template-switch cDNA synthesis with SMARTScribe reverse transcriptase and a TRBC-specific primer. The barcoded samples were pooled and then prepared using the NEBNext Ultra DNA Library Prep Kit for Illumina. Libraries were sequenced on an Illumina MiSeq with the MiSeq reagent kit v2, 300 cycles. Processing in the source paper ran as follows. Reads were demultiplexed by barcode with Jemultiplexer and aligned with MiTCR using default parameters. Non-functional sequences were removed with VDJtools, and each clonotype was defined by its amino acid sequence, with frequencies calculated from the assigned sequence reads. In the clonal space homeostasis analysis, clonotypes were binned by frequency as over-represented (0.05-1), large, medium and small. The raw public reads went through TCRdb reprocessing: fastp at Q25, MiXCR clone calling, in-frame beta chains kept. Under each unique CDR3 protein, matching rows form one entry showing the most common genes and DNA. Here the V and J calls rest on TCRdb's processing, not on the authors' analysis. The sample table shows 740 or so distinct CDR3 sequences, and roughly 17% are seen once. Jointly, the top ten make up around 40% of the sample.

This clonotype is classified as large (0.1 to 1%). It lacks a known antigen. Base qualities are not recorded, but no much larger clone differs from it by a single base. The receptor was derived from a person between 18 and 69 years old who was deliberately infected with Salmonella Paratyphi A in a paratyphoid fever challenge study. The chain couples TRBV25-1 to TRBJ2-3; 13 central nucleotides agree with TRBD2. The sequencing used MAIT cells from blood, collected at the last sampling point of the challenge study. The CDR3 amino acid sequence is: CASSEYWTSGGLPDTQYF. In nucleotides, the sequence is TGTGCCAGCAGTGAATATTGGACTAGCGGGGGCCTACCGGATACGCAGTATTTT.